This entry features one T cell receptor beta chain sequence. What it binds is not known. One base separates it from a far larger clone, so it is likely a read error. Sample time point: newly diagnosed GD, antithyroid drugs for less than 3 months. The authors made the TCR library using RNA they extracted from PBMCs. The patients included were those that came from an endocrinology department in Xi'an, China. iRepertoire HTBI primers and Arm-PCR of CDR3 regions built TCR beta libraries. TCRdb re-derived calls from the multiplex PCR reads in MiXCR, one entry per CDR3 protein. The sample holds 450,000 to 600,000 distinct CDR3 sequences, about 17% seen once. These data are taken from a study of regulatory T cells in long-lasting Graves disease. Study conclusions and caveats: Exclusively peripheral blood, rather than thyroid tissue, was studied. Compared with new cases, persistent Graves' patients showed reduced TCR diversity. Persistent patients shared more public clonotypes (under 3,000) than newly diagnosed patients (approximately 1,000).

The CDR3 is 15 amino acids. Germline CDR1 MDHEN, CDR2 SYDVKM. This sample was also put to use in a study of T cells in Graves' hyperthyroidism and ophthalmopathy.

The chain employs TRBV28 and TRBJ2-3; D may be TRBD1 (5 bases). The assigned J gene may be wrong: the sequence end matches TRBJ2-5 better. The sequenced sample was peripheral blood mononuclear cells (PBMCs), obtained at new diagnosis, from a patient treated with antithyroid drugs. The source is a middle-aged man with Graves disease. The DNA for the CDR3 is TGTGCCAGCAGTTTTCTTAGGACATACACGGAGACCCAGTACTTC. It yields the protein CASSFLRTYTETQYF.